The clone carrying this T cell receptor (beta chain) occurred a few times. The antigen remains undetermined. From RNA transcripts, TCR beta CDR3 regions were amplified. RT-PCR in the first round (using the HTBI primer set) targeted the TCR CDR3. A single record per CDR3 protein comes from TCRdb applying MiXCR to the multiplex PCR reads. The sample contains approximately 640,000 distinct CDR3 sequences, around 15% of which appear only once. The data were taken from a study of T cells in Graves' hyperthyroidism and ophthalmopathy. Findings and limits, study-wide: The model forecast ophthalmopathy, anticipating it by a median roughly 6.3 months before onset. Also found in blood were most expanded thyroid clonotypes above 0.001.

Stable Graves' hyperthyroidism meant no ophthalmopathy progression within 18 months. The clonotype comes from a man in his forties or fifties with Graves' hyperthyroidism. The sample taken for sequencing was blood.

This CDR3 is CASRRQGAYYGYTF. The CDR3 bases are TGTGCCAGTAGGAGACAGGGGGCATACTATGGCTACACCTTC. V is TRBV19 and J is TRBJ1-2, with 10 bases aligning to TRBD1. The CDR3 loop spans 14 amino acids. The V gene end was trimmed by 6 bases and the J gene end by 3 bases; junction bases not matched to a gene: 4. The germline gives CDR1 LNHDA, CDR2 SQIVND (reference sequence).